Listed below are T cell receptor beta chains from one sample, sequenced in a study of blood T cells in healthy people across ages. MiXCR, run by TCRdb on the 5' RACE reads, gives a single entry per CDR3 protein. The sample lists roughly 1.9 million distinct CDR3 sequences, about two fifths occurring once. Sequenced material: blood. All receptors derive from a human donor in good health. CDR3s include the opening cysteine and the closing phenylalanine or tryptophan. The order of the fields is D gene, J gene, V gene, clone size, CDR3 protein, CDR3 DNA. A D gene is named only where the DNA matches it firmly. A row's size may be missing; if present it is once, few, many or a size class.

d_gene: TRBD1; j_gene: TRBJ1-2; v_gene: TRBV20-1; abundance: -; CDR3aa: CSAREPGQGEYGHTF; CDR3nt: TGCAGTGCTAGAGAACCGGGACAGGGGGAGTATGGCCACACCTTC
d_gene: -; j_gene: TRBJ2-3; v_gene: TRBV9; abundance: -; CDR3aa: CASSVGGYSTDTQYF; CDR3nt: TGTGCCAGCAGCGTAGGAGGGTATAGCACAGATACGCAGTATTTT
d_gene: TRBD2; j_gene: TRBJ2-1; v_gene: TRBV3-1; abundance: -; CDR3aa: CASSPRLAGPVEQFF; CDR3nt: TGTGCCAGCAGCCCCCGGCTAGCGGGGCCAGTCGAGCAGTTCTTC
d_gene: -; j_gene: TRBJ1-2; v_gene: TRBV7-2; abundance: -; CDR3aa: CASSYTTQNYGYTF; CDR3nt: TGTGCCAGCAGCTACACCACACAGAACTATGGCTACACCTTC
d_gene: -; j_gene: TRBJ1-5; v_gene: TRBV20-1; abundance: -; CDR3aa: CSALDSRNNQPQHF; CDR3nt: TGCAGTGCCTTAGACAGTCGGAACAATCAGCCCCAGCATTTT
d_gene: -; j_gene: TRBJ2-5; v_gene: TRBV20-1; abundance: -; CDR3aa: CSAGSAAQYF; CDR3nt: TGCAGTGCTGGGTCCGCGGCCCAGTACTTC
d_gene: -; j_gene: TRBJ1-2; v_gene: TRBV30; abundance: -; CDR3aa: CAWSVRDGYTF; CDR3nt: TGTGCCTGGAGTGTACGTGATGGCTACACCTTC
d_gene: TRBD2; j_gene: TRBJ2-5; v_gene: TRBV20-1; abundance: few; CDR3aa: CSQGRGGQETQYF; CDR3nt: TGCAGTCAGGGGCGGGGGGGGCAAGAGACCCAGTACTTC
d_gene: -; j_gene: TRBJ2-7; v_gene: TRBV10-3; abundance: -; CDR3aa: CAIRGAGSRGMEQYF; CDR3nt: TGTGCCATCAGGGGGGCCGGATCCAGGGGAATGGAGCAGTACTTC
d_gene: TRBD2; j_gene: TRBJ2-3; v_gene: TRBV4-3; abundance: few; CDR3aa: CASSQDHTSGGTTDTQYF; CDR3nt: TGCGCCAGCAGCCAAGATCATACTAGCGGGGGGACCACAGATACGCAGTATTTT
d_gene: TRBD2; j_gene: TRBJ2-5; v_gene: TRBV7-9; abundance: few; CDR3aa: CASSYWLNGGDLETQYF; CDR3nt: TGTGCCAGCAGCTACTGGCTAAACGGGGGGGACTTGGAGACCCAGTACTTC
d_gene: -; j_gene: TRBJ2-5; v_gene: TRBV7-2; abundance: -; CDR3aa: CASSFNPDSQQETQYF; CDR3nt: TGTGCCAGCAGCTTCAATCCGGACAGCCAGCAAGAGACCCAGTACTTC
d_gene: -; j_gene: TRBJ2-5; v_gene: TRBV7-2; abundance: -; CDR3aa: CASSLWTEVQETQYF; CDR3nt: TGTGCCAGCAGCTTATGGACAGAAGTTCAAGAGACCCAGTACTTC
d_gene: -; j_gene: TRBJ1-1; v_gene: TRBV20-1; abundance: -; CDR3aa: CSASERQKLNTEAFF; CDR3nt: TGCAGTGCTAGTGAGAGACAGAAATTGAACACTGAAGCTTTCTTT
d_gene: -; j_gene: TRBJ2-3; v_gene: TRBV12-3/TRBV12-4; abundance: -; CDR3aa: CASSKVSTDTQYF; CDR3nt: TGTGCCAGCAGTAAAGTTAGCACAGATACGCAGTATTTT
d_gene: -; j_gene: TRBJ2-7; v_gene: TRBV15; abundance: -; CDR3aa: CATSRGHLSEQYF; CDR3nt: TGTGCCACCAGCAGGGGACATCTGTCCGAGCAGTACTTC
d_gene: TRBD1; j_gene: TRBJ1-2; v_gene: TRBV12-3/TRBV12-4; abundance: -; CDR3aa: CAGSLGQESLSTF; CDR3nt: TGTGCCGGCAGTTTAGGACAGGAATCCCTGTCCACCTTC
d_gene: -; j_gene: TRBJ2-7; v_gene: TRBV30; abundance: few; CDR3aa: CAWSAQGYEQYF; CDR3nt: TGTGCCTGGAGTGCACAGGGTTACGAGCAGTACTTC
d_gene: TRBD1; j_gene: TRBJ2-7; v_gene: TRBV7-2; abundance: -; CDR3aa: CASSLGVGTGMDEQYF; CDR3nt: TGTGCCAGCAGCTTAGGGGTCGGGACAGGGATGGACGAGCAGTACTTC
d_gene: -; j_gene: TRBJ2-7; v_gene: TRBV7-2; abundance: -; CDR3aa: CASSLVLAYEQYF; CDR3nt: TGTGCCAGCAGCTTAGTTCTTGCCTACGAGCAGTACTTC
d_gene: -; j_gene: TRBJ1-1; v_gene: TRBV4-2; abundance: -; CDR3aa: CASSQEGGEMNTEAFF; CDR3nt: TGTGCCAGTAGCCAAGAGGGAGGGGAAATGAACACTGAAGCTTTCTTT
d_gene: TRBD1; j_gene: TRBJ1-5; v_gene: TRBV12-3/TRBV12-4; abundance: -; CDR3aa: CASSPTFGQGAKQPQHF; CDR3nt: TGTGCCAGCAGCCCAACGTTCGGACAGGGGGCAAAGCAGCCCCAGCATTTT
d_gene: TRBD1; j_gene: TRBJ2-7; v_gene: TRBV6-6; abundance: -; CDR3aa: CASSFGDRNYEQYF; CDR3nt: TGTGCCAGCAGTTTCGGGGACAGGAATTACGAGCAGTACTTC
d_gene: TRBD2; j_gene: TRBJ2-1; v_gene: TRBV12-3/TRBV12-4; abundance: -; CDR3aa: CASSLLTGGSGYSEQFF; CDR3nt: TGTGCCAGCAGTTTACTTACGGGGGGATCGGGCTACAGTGAGCAGTTCTTC